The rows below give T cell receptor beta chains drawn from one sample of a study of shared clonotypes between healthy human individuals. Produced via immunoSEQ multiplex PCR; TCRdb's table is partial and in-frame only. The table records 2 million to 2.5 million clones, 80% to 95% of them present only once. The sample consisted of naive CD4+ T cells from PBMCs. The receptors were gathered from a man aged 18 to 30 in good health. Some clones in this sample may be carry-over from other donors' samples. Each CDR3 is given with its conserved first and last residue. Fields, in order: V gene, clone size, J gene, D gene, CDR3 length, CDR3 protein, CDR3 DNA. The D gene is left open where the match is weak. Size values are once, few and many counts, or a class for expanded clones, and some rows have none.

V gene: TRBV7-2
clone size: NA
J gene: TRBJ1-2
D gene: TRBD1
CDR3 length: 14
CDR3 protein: CASSPGTGAYGYTF
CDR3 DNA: TGTGCCAGCAGCCCCGGGACAGGGGCTTATGGCTACACCTTC

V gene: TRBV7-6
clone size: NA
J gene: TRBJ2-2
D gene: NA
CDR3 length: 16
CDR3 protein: CASSLVVQGKPGELFF
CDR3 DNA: TGTGCCAGCAGCTTAGTTGTTCAGGGGAAGCCCGGGGAGCTGTTTTTT

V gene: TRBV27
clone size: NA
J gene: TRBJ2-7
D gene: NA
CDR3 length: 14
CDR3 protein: CASSPWDRTYEQYF
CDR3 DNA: TGTGCCAGCAGTCCGTGGGACCGGACCTACGAGCAGTACTTC

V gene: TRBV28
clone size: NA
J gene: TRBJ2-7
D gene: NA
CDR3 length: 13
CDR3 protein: CASRSGRAYEQYF
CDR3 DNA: TGTGCCAGTAGGTCGGGGAGAGCCTACGAGCAGTACTTC

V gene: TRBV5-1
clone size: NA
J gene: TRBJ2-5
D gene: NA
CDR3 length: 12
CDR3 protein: CASSKGFETQYF
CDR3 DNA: TGCGCCAGCAGTAAGGGGTTCGAGACCCAGTACTTC

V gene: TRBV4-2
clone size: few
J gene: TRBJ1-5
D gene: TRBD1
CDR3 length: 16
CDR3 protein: CASSQVSGTGLQPQHF
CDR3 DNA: TGTGCCAGCAGCCAAGTGAGTGGGACAGGGCTTCAGCCCCAGCATTTT

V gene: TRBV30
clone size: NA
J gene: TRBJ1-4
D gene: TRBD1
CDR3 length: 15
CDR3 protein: CAWRTGDRTNEKLFF
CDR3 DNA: TGTGCCTGGCGGACAGGGGATCGAACTAATGAAAAACTGTTTTTT

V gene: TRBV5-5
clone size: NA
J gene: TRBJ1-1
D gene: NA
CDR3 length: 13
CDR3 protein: CASSTGLKGEAFF
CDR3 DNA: TGTGCCAGCAGCACCGGCCTCAAAGGCGAAGCTTTCTTT

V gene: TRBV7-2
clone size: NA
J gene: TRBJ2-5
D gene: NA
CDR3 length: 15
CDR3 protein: CASSLAYDRQETQYF
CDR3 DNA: TGTGCCAGCAGCTTAGCATACGACAGGCAAGAGACCCAGTACTTC

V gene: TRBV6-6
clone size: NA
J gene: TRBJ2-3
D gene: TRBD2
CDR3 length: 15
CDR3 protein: CASSYLTSVTDTQYF
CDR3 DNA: TGTGCCAGCAGTTACCTGACTAGCGTCACAGATACGCAGTATTTT

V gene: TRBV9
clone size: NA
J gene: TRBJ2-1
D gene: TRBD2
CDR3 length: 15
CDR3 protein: CASSGAGGSYNEQFF
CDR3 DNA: TGTGCCAGCAGCGGCGCGGGAGGATCGTACAATGAGCAGTTCTTC